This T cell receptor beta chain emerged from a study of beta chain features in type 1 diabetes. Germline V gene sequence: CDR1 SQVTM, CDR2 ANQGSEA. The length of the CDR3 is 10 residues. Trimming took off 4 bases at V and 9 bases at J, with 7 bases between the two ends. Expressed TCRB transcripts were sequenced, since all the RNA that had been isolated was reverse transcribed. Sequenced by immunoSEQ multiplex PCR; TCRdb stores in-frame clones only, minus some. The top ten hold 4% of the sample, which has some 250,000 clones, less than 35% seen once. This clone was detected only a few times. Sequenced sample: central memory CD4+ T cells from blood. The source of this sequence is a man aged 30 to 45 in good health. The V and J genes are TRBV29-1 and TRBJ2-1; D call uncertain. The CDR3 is CSVVVTEQFF. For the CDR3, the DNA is TGCAGCGTTGTTGTCACTGAGCAGTTCTTC.